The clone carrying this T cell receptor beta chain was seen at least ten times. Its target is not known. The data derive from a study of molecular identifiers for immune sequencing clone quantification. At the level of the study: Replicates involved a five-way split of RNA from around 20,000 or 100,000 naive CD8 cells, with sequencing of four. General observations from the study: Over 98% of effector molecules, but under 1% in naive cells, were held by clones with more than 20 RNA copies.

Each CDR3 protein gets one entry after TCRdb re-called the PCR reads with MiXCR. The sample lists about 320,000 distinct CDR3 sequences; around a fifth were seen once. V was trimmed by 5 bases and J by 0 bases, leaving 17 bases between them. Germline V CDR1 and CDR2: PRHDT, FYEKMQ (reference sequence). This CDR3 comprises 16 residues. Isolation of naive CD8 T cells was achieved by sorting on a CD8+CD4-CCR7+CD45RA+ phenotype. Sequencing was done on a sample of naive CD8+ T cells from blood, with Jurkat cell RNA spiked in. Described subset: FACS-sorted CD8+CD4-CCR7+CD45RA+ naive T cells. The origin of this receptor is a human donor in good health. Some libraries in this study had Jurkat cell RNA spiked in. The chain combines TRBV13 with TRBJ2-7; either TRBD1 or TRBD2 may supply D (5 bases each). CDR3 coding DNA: TGTGCCAGCAGCCCGCAAGGGGAGCGCTACTCCTACGAGCAGTACTTC. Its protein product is CASSPQGERYSYEQYF. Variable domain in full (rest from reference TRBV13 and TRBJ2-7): AAGVIQSPRHLIKEKRETATLKCYPIPRHDTVYWYQQGPGQDPQFLISFYEKMQSDKGSIPDRFSAQQFSDYHSELNMSSLELGDSALYFCASSPQGERYSYEQYFGPGTRLTVT.